A single sample is the source of the 5 T cell receptor beta chains below, sequenced in a study of response to subunit inactivated influenza vaccine. TCRdb processed the RT-PCR reads anew with MiXCR; each CDR3 protein has one entry. The sample records 200,000 to 250,000 distinct CDR3 sequences, 12% being singletons. The sequencing here drew on non-naive T cells sorted from PBMCs, taken less than 15 days before vaccination. Receptors were obtained from a man aged 50-59 years who received an inactivated influenza vaccine.

This clonotype was observed a few times. This chain links TRBV4-3 with TRBJ2-1; 9 nucleotides agree with TRBD2. The germline gives CDR1 LGHNA, CDR2 YSLEER. The CDR3 sequence is 18 residues long. After removal of 1 base from V and 7 bases from J, the junction contained 14 bases not matched to a gene. The CDR3 coding sequence is TGCGCCAGCAGCCAAGGACTTTTAGCGGGAGCAACCAAAAATGAGCAGTTCTTC. Amino acids: CASSQGLLAGATKNEQFF.

This clonotype was detected ten times or more. This chain joins TRBV4-2 and TRBJ2-1, with 12 bases identical to TRBD2. This CDR3 comprises 15 residues. Trimming cost V 4 bases and J 7 bases; bases outside gene matches: 5. CDR1 is LGHNA and CDR2 is YNFKEQ in the germline V gene. The CDR3 nucleotides are TGTGCCAGCAGCCGGTCTAGCGGGGGGGCGAATGAGCAGTTCTTC. It yields the protein CASSRSSGGANEQFF.

The rearrangement uses TRBV28 and TRBJ2-3; D gene ambiguous. V was cut by 6 bases and J by 8 bases, with 9 bases left in between. The CDR3 is 11 residues long. Looked up from germline, CDR1 is MDHEN and CDR2 is SYDVKM. CDR3 loop: CASREMRTQYF. The CDR3 coding sequence is TGTGCCAGCAGAGAGATGCGTACGCAGTATTTT.

Regarding this clonotype: No conserved phenylalanine or tryptophan ends this CDR3, so it is likely a read error. The CDR3 DNA reads as TGTGCCAGCAGCTCCGGGAAGGGAAATCAGCCCCAGCATTCT. Amino acids: CASSSGKGNQPQHS. V usage is TRBV7-2 and J usage is TRBJ1-5; no clear D gene. The CDR3 length is 14 residues. CDR1 and CDR2 from the germline V gene are SGHTA and FQGNSA. Trimming shortened V by 4 bases and J by 4 bases, and 11 bases separated the two germline ends.

This clonotype was recorded many times. Germline and junction disagree at one end, which may indicate a read error. V is TRBV7-2 and J is TRBJ2-3; D remains ambiguous. This CDR3 spans 12 amino acids. The germline gives CDR1 SGHTA, CDR2 FQGNSA. CDR3 nucleotides: TGCGCCAGCAGCTTGAGCACAGATACGCAGTATTTT. Protein: CASSLSTDTQYF.